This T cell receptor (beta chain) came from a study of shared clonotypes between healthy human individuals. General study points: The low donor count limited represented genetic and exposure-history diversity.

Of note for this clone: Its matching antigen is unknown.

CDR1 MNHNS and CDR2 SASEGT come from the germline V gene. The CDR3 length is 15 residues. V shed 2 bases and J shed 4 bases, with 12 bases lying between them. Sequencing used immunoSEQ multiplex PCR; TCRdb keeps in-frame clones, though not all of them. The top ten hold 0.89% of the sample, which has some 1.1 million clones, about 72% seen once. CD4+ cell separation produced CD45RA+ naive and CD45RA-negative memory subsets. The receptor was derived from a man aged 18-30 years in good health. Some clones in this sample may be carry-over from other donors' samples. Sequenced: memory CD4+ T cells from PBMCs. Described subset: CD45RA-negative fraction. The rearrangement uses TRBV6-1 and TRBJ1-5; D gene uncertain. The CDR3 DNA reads TGTGCCAGCAGTGAATTAAGGCGGGTGAATCAGCCCCAGCATTTT. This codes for CASSELRRVNQPQHF.